This passage covers 27 T cell receptor beta chains from one sample sequenced in a study of beta chain features in type 1 diabetes. The study, taken as a whole, reports: Shorter TCRB CDR3s, moderately but significantly so, were found in Type 1 diabetes patients in all four CD4+ subsets.

Their specific antigens are unknown. The study reverse transcribed the entire isolated RNA, so it sequenced expressed TCRB transcripts. The assay was immunoSEQ multiplex PCR, and TCRdb's table has in-frame clones only and misses some. The table has nearly 700,000 clones, 13% seen once. The source material was naive CD4+ T cells from blood. These TCRs come from a man aged 18-30 years with type 1 diabetes.

This clone was counted between two and nine times. The rearrangement links TRBV7-9 to TRBJ2-2; 9 positions agree with TRBD1. The CDR3 has 17 residues. CDR1 SEHNR and CDR2 FQNEAQ come from the germline V gene (reference sequence). J gave up 2 bases and V 4 bases, and 8 bases lay outside the gene matches. CDR3 sequence (DNA): TGTGCCAGCAGCTCCCAAACAGGGGGCGTAAACACCGGGGAGCTGTTTTTT. This encodes CASSSQTGGVNTGELFF.

The V and J genes are TRBV11-2 and TRBJ1-2, with D uncertain. Germline assignment: CDR1 SGHAT and CDR2 FQNNGV. CDR3 length: 12 amino acids. Trimming pared 0 bases from V and 14 bases from J, leaving 13 bases between. CDR3: CASSLDHVGWTF. The DNA of the CDR3 is TGTGCCAGCAGCTTAGATCATGTGGGTTGGACCTTC.

The chain uses TRBV18 and TRBJ1-5; 7 bases are a match to TRBD1. This CDR3 region has 15 residues. J lost 4 bases, V lost 4 bases, and 7 bases had no gene match. Germline lookup yields CDR1 KGHSH and CDR2 LQKENI. The CDR3 DNA follows: TGTGCCAGCTCACAGGGGGACAGAGATAATCAGCCCCAGCATTTT. Its protein is CASSQGDRDNQPQHF.

The J gene is TRBJ1-2, the V gene TRBV30; no clear D gene. Germline V gene data show CDR1 as GTSNPN and CDR2 as SVGIG (reference sequence). The V end was cut by 0 bases, the J end by 4 bases, with 9 bases between. The CDR3 totals 13 residues. The CDR3 DNA is TGTGCCTGGAGTGTGGTCTACGGCTATGGCTACACCTTC. Translation gives CAWSVVYGYGYTF.

This clone was seen more than once but under ten times. The rearrangement uses TRBV16 and TRBJ1-2; D perhaps matches TRBD1 (6 bases). Germline CDR1 is KGHSY and CDR2 is FQNENV. V was clipped by 3 bases and J by 4 bases, with 9 bases between them. There are 13 residues in the CDR3. The CDR3 DNA sequence: TGTGCCAGCAGCCAGGCCAGGGGCTATGGCTACACCTTC. Translation gives CASSQARGYGYTF.

The chain carries TRBV30 and TRBJ2-2; the match to TRBD1 covers 8 bases. V dropped 2 bases and J dropped 4; count of bases not matched to a gene: 6. Looked up from germline, CDR1 is GTSNPN and CDR2 is SVGIG (reference sequence). There are 15 residues in the CDR3. The CDR3 here is CAWSRQGSATGELFF. The CDR3 coding sequence is TGTGCCTGGAGTCGACAGGGGTCGGCCACCGGGGAGCTGTTTTTT.

The table lists this clone with a few counts. The chain links TRBV30 to TRBJ1-6; TRBD1 matches 9 bases. CDR1 and CDR2 (germline): GTSNPN, SVGIG (reference sequence). This CDR3 is 14 amino acids long. The trim removed 0 bases at V and 8 bases at J, leaving 2 bases unmatched. CDR3 nucleotide sequence: TGTGCCTGGAGTGTAGGGACAGGGCATTCACCCCTCCACTTT. This codes for CAWSVGTGHSPLHF.

This clone was detected a few times. The rearrangement uses TRBV7-2 and TRBJ2-7; D possibly corresponds to TRBD2 (6 bases). The CDR3 totals 15 residues. V shed 4 bases and J shed 0 bases, with 13 bases lying between them. In germline, CDR1 is SGHTA, CDR2 FQGNSA. Here the CDR3 reads CASSSYGGASYEQYF. Here the CDR3 DNA reads TGTGCCAGCAGCTCCTACGGGGGAGCCTCCTACGAGCAGTACTTC.

V is TRBV2 and J is TRBJ2-5; possibly TRBD2 for D (6 bases). The CDR3 extends over 15 amino acids. The germline V gene encodes CDR1 SNHLY and CDR2 FYNNEI. Trimming left V 5 bases short and J 0 bases short, with 13 bases between. The CDR3 spells CASSPLGDYQETQYF. Here the CDR3 DNA reads TGTGCCAGCAGTCCCCTGGGGGACTACCAAGAGACCCAGTACTTC.

The gene calls are TRBV27 and TRBJ2-7; no clear D. Germline V lookup: CDR1 MNHEY, CDR2 SMNVEV (reference sequence). The CDR3 has 15 amino acids. Trimming shortened V by 2 bases and J by 5 bases, and 16 bases separated the two germline ends. In nucleotides, the CDR3 is TGTGCCAGCAGTTTAGAGGTGGCGAACCTCCACGAGCAGTACTTC. It specifies CASSLEVANLHEQYF.

CDR3 in DNA: TGTGCCAGCAGTTACGAGAGGGGGGCCGTAAATGAGCAGTTCTTC. Translating gives CASSYERGAVNEQFF. The chain is built from TRBV6-5 and TRBJ2-1; D possibly matches TRBD1 or TRBD2 (6 bases each). V shed 2 bases and J shed 7 bases, with 15 bases lying between them. There are 15 residues in the CDR3. Germline values: CDR1 MNHEY, CDR2 SVGAGI.

The chain recombines TRBV2 with TRBJ2-7; D remains unclear. The CDR3 is 14 amino acids. Germline CDR1 reads SNHLY; CDR2 reads FYNNEI. V gave up 1 base and J gave up 2 bases, with 9 bases separating them. CDR3 residues: CASSEGGSAYEQYF. The CDR3 DNA sequence: TGTGCCAGCAGTGAAGGTGGGTCAGCCTACGAGCAGTACTTC.

This chain links TRBV7-9 with TRBJ2-3, with a tentative D call TRBD1 (6 bases). Between the trimmed V and J ends, which lost 4 bases and 4 bases, there was a span of 9 bases. In germline, CDR1 is SEHNR, CDR2 FQNEAQ (reference sequence). The CDR3 length is 13 residues. CDR3 loop: CASSSTGSDTQYF. In DNA, the CDR3 is TGTGCCAGCAGCTCTACAGGGTCAGATACGCAGTATTTT. Full variable domain (rest looked up from reference TRBV7-9 and TRBJ2-3): DTGVSQNPRHKITKRGQNVTFRCDPISEHNRLYWYRQTLGQGPEFLTYFQNEAQLEKSRLLSDRFSAERPKGSFSTLEIQRTEQGDSAMYLCASSSTGSDTQYFGPGTRLTVL.

CDR3 coding DNA: TGTGCCAGCTCACCGGGGGAAGGGAGGAACACTGAAGCTTTCTTT. This encodes CASSPGEGRNTEAFF. The chain carries TRBV18 and TRBJ1-1; possible D gene TRBD1, 5 bases. V lost 3 bases to trimming and J lost 1 base, with 12 bases between them. In germline, CDR1 is KGHSH, CDR2 LQKENI. The CDR3 covers 15 residues.

In its sample, this clone was seen a few times. The sample contains more than one DNA sequence encoding this CDR3. The genes are TRBV7-9 and TRBJ1-6; D is unclear. The CDR3 runs to 14 residues. Germline V gene sequence: CDR1 SEHNR, CDR2 FQNEAQ (reference sequence). V was cut by 2 bases and J by 6 bases, with 8 bases left in between. The CDR3 reads CASSLSGVNSPLHF. The DNA for the CDR3 is TGTGCCAGCAGCTTATCCGGGGTTAATTCACCCCTCCACTTT.

This sequence joins TRBV2 and TRBJ2-7; D ambiguous. The CDR3 has 12 amino acids. The germline V gene has CDR1 SNHLY and CDR2 FYNNEI. Trimming pared 8 bases from V and 2 bases from J, leaving 10 bases between. CDR3 in DNA: TGTGCCAGCGACGTACAGCCCTACGAGCAGTACTTC. Its protein product is CASDVQPYEQYF.

J is TRBJ1-2 and V is TRBV7-9; 9 bases map to TRBD1. CDR1 is SEHNR, CDR2 FQNEAQ, per germline (reference sequence). The CDR3 loop spans 15 amino acids. Trimming cost V 4 bases and J 4 bases; bases outside gene matches: 7. The CDR3 bases are TGTGCCAGCAGCTCGCCGGGACAGGGCTTCTATGGCTACACCTTC. It translates to CASSSPGQGFYGYTF.

There are a few counts of this clone. V gene TRBV28 combines with J gene TRBJ1-1; D is possibly TRBD1 (5 bases). This CDR3 region has 15 residues. The germline gives CDR1 MDHEN, CDR2 SYDVKM. V lost 6 bases, J lost 0 bases, and 14 bases lay in between. In DNA form, the CDR3 reads TGTGCCAGCAGAGTTCGCGGGGGAATGAACACTGAAGCTTTCTTT. It encodes CASRVRGGMNTEAFF.

The chain combines TRBV7-9 with TRBJ2-7, with 7 bases lining up with TRBD1. J lost 3 bases, V lost 0 bases, and 2 bases had no gene match. This CDR3 comprises 14 residues. The germline V gene encodes CDR1 SEHNR and CDR2 FQNEAQ (reference sequence). The CDR3, as DNA: TGTGCCAGCAGCTTAGCAGGGGGCGGCTACGAGCAGTACTTC. Translated: CASSLAGGGYEQYF.

This clone was counted only a few times. The chain links TRBV4-1 to TRBJ1-2; possible D gene TRBD1, 6 bases. The V gene's germline CDR1 is MGHRA and CDR2 YSYEKL. Trimming pared 1 base from V and 3 bases from J, leaving 15 bases between. CDR3 length equals 16 residues. CDR3 sequence: CASSQASQGLDYGYTF. CDR3 DNA sequence: TGCGCCAGCAGCCAAGCTTCACAGGGTCTCGACTATGGCTACACCTTC.

The chain has TRBV10-3 and TRBJ2-2, with a tentative D call TRBD2 (7 bases). In germline, CDR1 is ENHRY, CDR2 SYGVKD. Between the trimmed V and J ends, which lost 4 bases and 1 base, there was a span of 10 bases. This CDR3 comprises 15 residues. The CDR3 sequence: CAISGGGENTGELFF. The CDR3 DNA is TGTGCCATCAGTGGCGGGGGCGAGAACACCGGGGAGCTGTTTTTT.

Turning to this clone: Sequence at one end of the junction differs from germline and may be a read error. V is TRBV29-1 and J is TRBJ1-2; 8 nucleotides align to TRBD1. Germline CDR1 and CDR2: SQVTM and ANQGSEA. This CDR3 contains 9 residues. The CDR3 is CSVSDRAVF. The CDR3 DNA is TGCAGCGTTTCGGACAGGGCCGTCTTC. The full variable domain, with the rest looked up from reference TRBV29-1 and TRBJ1-2, is SAVISQKPSRDICQRGTSLTIQCQVDSQVTMMFWYRQQPGQSLTLIATANQGSEATYESGFVIDKFPISRPNLTFSTLTVSNMSPEDSSIYLCSVSDRAVFGSGTRLTVV.

This chain connects TRBV5-1 to TRBJ2-7, with unresolved D. Trimming took off 7 bases at V and 4 bases at J, with 15 bases between the two ends. The CDR3 has 13 amino acids. Germline lookup yields CDR1 SGHRS and CDR2 YFSETQ. The CDR3 spells CASAPQTNYEQYF. CDR3 DNA sequence: TGCGCCAGCGCCCCACAAACTAATTACGAGCAGTACTTC.

The chain links TRBV6-1 to TRBJ1-3; D remains ambiguous. This CDR3 contains 13 residues. The germline V and J ends were trimmed by 6 bases and 2 bases, with 8 bases remaining between them. Germline CDR1 MNHNS, CDR2 SASEGT. DNA of the CDR3: TGTGCCAGCAGGTCCTCGGCTGGAAACACCATATATTTT. This gives the protein CASRSSAGNTIYF.

The J gene is TRBJ1-2, the V gene TRBV14; perhaps TRBD1 as D (5 bases). Trimming removed 1 base from V and 5 bases from J, with 17 bases in between. Per germline, CDR1 SGHDN and CDR2 FVKESK. The CDR3 has 16 residues. This chain's CDR3 is CASSQGRTGQLYGYTF. The CDR3 DNA sequence: TGTGCCAGCAGCCAAGGGAGAACGGGGCAGCTTTATGGCTACACCTTC.

This clone was detected only once. The V and J genes are TRBV7-9 and TRBJ1-2, with a possible D match to TRBD1 (6 bases). The germline gives CDR1 SEHNR, CDR2 FQNEAQ (reference sequence). Trimming took off 4 bases at V and 0 bases at J, with 15 bases between the two ends. This CDR3 spans 16 amino acids. CDR3 nucleotide sequence: TGTGCCAGCAGCTCGGGACATAAAGGAGCTAACTATGGCTACACCTTC. This sequence encodes CASSSGHKGANYGYTF.

This clone came up a few times. The chain combines TRBV28 with TRBJ2-7, with D perhaps being TRBD1 or TRBD2 (5 bases each). This CDR3 has 13 residues. Germline lookup yields CDR1 MDHEN and CDR2 SYDVKM. V was trimmed by 2 bases and J by 5 bases, leaving 10 bases between them. The CDR3 DNA sequence: TGTGCCAGCAGTTTAGAGAGGGACCACGAGCAGTACTTC. It is translated as CASSLERDHEQYF. Using reference TRBV28 and TRBJ2-7 for the parts outside the CDR3, the full variable domain is DVKVTQSSRYLVKRTGEKVFLECVQDMDHENMFWYRQDPGLGLRLIYFSYDVKMKEKGDIPEGYSVSREKKERFSLILESASTNQTSMYLCASSLERDHEQYFGPGTRLTVT.